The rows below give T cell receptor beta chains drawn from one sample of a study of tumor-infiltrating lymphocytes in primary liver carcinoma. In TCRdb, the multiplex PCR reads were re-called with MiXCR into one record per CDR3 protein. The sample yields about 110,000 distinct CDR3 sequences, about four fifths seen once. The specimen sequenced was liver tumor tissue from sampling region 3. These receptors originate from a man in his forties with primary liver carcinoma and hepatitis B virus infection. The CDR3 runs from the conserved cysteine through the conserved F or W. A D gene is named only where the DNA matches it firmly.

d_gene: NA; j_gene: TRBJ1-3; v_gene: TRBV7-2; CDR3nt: TGTGCCAGCAGCTTAGGCGGCGGCTCTGGAAACACCATATATTTT; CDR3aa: CASSLGGGSGNTIYF
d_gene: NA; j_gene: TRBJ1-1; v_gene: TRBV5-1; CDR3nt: TGCGCCAGTAGACTGGACGGCATGAACACTGAAGCTTTCTTT; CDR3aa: CASRLDGMNTEAFF
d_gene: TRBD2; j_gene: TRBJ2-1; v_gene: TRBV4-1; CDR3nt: TGCGCCAGCAGCCCCGAACTAGCGGGGGCTTACAATGAACAGTTATTT; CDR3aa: CASSPELAGAYNEQLF
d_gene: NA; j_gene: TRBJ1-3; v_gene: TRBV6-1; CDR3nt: TGTGCCAGCAGTGAGTCCGAGACAAACCCAGACACCATATATTTT; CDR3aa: CASSESETNPDTIYF
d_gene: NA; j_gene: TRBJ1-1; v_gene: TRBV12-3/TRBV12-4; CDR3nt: TGTGCCAGCAGTGACCAGGGTGTGCGGACTTTCTTT; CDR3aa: CASSDQGVRTFF
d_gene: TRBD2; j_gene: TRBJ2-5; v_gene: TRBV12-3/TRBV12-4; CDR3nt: TGTGCCAGTAGTTTAAGCGGGGTAGAGACCCAGCACTTC; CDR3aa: CASSLSGVETQHF
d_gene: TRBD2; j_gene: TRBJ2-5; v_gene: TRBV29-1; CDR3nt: TGCAGCGTTCGGACTAGTGGGAGTTGGGTAGAGACCCATTACTTC; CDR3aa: CSVRTSGSWVETHYF
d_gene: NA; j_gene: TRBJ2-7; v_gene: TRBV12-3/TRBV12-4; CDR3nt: TGTGCCAACAGATCTGGACAGAACGGGTGCCACGAGCAATACTTC; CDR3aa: CANRSGQNGCHEQYF
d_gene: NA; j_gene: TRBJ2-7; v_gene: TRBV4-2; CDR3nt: TGTGTCAGCAGCCAAGCCCCGGACTTACAACACGAGCTGTACTTC; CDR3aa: CVSSQAPDLQHELYF
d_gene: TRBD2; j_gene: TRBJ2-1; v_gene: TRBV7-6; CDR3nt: TGTGCCAGCAGCCTAGCGGGAGGTTTCAAAGAGCAGTTCTTC; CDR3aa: CASSLAGGFKEQFF